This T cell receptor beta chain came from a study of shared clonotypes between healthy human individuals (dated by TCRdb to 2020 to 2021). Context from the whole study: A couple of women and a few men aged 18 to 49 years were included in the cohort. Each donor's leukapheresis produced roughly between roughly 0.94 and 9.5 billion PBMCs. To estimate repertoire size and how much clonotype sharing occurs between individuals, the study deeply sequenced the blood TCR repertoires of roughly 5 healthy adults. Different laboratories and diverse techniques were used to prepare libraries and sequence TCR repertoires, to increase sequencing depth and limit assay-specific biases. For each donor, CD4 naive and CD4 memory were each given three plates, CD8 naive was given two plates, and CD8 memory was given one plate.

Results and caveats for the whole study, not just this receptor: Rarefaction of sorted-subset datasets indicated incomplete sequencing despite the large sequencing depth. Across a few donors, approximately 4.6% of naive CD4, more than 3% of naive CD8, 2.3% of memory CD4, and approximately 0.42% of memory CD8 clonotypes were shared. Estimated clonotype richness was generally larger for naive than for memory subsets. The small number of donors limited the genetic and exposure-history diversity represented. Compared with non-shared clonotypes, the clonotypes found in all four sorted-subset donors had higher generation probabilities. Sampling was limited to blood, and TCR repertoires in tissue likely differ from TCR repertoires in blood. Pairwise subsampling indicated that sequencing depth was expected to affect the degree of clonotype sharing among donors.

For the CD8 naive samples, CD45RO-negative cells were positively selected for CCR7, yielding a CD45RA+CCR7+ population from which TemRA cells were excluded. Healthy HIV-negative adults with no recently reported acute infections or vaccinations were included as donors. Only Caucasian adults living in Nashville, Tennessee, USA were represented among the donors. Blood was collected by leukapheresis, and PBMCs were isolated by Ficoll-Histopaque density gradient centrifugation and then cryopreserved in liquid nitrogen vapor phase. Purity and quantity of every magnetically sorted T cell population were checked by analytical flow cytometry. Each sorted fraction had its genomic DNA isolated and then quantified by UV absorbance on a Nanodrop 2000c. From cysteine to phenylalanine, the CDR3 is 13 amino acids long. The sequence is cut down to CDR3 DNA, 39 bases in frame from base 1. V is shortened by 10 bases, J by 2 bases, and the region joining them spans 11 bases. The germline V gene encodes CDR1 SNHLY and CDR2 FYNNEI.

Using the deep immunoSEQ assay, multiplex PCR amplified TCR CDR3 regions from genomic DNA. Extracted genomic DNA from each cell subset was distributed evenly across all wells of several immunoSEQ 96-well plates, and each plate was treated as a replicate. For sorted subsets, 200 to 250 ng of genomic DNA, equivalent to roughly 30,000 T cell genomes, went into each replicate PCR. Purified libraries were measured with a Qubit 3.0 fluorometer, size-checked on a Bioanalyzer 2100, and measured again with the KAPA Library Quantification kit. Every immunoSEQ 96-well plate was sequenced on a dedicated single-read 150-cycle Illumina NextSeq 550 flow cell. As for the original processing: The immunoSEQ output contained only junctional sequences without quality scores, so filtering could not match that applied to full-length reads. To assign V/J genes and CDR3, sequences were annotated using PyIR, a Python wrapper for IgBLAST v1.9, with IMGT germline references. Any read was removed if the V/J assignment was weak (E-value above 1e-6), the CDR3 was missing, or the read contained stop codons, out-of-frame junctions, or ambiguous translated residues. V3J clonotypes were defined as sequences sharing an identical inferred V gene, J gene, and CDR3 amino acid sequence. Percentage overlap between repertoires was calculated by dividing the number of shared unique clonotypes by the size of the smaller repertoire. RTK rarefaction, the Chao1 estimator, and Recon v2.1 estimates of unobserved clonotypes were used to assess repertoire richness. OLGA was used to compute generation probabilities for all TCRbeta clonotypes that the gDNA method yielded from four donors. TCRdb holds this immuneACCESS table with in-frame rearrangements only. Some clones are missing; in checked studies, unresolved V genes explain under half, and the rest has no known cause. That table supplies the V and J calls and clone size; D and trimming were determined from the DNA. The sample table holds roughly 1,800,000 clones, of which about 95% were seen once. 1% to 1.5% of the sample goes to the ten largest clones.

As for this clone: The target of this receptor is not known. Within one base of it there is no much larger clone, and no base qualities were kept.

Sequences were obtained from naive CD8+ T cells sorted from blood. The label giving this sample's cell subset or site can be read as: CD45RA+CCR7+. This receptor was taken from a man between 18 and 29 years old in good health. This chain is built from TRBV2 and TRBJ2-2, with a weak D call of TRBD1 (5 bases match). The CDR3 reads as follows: CAKGRLNTGELFF. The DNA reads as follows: TGTGCCAAGGGGCGTCTTAACACCGGGGAGCTGTTTTTT.